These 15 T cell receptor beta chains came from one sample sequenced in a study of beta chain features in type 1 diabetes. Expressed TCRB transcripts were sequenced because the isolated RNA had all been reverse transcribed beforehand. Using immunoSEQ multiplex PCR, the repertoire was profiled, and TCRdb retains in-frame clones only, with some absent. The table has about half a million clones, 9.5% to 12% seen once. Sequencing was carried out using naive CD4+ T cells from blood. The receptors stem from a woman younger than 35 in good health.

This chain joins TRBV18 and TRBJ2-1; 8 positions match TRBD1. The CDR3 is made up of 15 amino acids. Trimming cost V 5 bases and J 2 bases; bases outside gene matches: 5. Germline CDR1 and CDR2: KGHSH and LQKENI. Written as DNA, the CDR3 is TGTGCCAGCTCATCGGACAGGGCAACCTACAATGAGCAGTTCTTC. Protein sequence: CASSSDRATYNEQFF. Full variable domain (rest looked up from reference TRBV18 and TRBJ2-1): NAGVMQNPRHLVRRRGQEARLRCSPMKGHSHVYWYRQLPEEGLKFMVYLQKENIIDESGMPKERFSAEFPKEGPSILRIQQVVRGDSAAYFCASSSDRATYNEQFFGPGTRLTVL.

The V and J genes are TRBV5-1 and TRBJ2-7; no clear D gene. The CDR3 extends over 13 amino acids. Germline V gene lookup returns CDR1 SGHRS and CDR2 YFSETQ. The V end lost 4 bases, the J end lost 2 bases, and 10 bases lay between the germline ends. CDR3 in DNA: TGCGCCAGCAGCGATGGCAGACCCTACGAGCAGTACTTC. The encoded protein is CASSDGRPYEQYF. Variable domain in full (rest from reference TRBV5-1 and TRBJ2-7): KAGVTQTPRYLIKTRGQQVTLSCSPISGHRSVSWYQQTPGQGLQFLFEYFSETQRNKGNFPGRFSGRQFSNSRSEMNVSTLELGDSALYLCASSDGRPYEQYFGPGTRLTVT.

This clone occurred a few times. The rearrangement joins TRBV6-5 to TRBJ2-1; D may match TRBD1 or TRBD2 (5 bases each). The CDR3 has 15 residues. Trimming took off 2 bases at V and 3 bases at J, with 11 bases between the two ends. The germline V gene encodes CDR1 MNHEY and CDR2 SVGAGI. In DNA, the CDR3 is TGTGCCAGCAGTTACGAGGGGACCAACTACAATGAGCAGTTCTTC. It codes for CASSYEGTNYNEQFF.

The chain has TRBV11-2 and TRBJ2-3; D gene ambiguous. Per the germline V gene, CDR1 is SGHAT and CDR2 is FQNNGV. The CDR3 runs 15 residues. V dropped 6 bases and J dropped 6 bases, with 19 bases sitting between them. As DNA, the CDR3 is TGTGCCAGCAGTCTTGGACGGTCCTTTTTGGATACGCAGTATTTT. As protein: CASSLGRSFLDTQYF. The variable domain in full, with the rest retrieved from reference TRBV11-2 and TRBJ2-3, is EAGVAQSPRYKIIEKRQSVAFWCNPISGHATLYWYQQILGQGPKLLIQFQNNGVVDDSQLPKDRFSAERLKGVDSTLKIQPAKLEDSAVYLCASSLGRSFLDTQYFGPGTRLTVL.

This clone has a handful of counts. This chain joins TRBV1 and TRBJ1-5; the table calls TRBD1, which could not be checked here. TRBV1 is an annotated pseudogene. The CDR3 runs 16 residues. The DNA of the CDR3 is TGCACCAGCAGCCACAGGGGCCCGTATAGCAATCAGCCCCAGCATTTT. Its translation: CTSSHRGPYSNQPQHF.

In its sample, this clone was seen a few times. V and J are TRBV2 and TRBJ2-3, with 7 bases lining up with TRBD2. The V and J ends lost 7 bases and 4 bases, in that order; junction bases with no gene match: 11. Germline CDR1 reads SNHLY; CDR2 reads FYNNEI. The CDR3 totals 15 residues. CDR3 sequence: CASTPGLGRSDTQYF. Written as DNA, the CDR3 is TGTGCCAGCACCCCCGGACTAGGCCGATCAGATACGCAGTATTTT.

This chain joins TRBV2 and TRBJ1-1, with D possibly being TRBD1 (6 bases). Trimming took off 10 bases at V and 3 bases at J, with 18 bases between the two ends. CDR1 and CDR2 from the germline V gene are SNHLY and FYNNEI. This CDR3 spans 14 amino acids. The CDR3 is CANAIGTYDTEAFF. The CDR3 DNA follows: TGTGCCAACGCTATTGGGACATATGACACTGAAGCTTTCTTT.

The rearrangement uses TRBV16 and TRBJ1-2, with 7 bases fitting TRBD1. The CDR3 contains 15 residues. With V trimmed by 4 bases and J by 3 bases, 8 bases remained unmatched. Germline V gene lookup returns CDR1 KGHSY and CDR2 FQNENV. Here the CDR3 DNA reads TGTGCCAGCAGCCCGACAGGGCAATCACACTATGGCTACACCTTC. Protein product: CASSPTGQSHYGYTF.

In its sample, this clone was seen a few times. CDR3 residues: CSVETGLNTEAFF. The CDR3 coding sequence is TGCAGCGTTGAAACAGGGCTCAACACTGAAGCTTTCTTT. The rearrangement uses TRBV29-1 and TRBJ1-1; tentative D call: TRBD1 (6 bases). Germline values: CDR1 SQVTM, CDR2 ANQGSEA. This CDR3 region has 13 residues. Trimming removed 2 bases from V and 2 bases from J, with 9 bases in between. The variable domain in full, completed from reference TRBV29-1 and TRBJ1-1, reads SAVISQKPSRDICQRGTSLTIQCQVDSQVTMMFWYRQQPGQSLTLIATANQGSEATYESGFVIDKFPISRPNLTFSTLTVSNMSPEDSSIYLCSVETGLNTEAFFGQGTRLTVV.

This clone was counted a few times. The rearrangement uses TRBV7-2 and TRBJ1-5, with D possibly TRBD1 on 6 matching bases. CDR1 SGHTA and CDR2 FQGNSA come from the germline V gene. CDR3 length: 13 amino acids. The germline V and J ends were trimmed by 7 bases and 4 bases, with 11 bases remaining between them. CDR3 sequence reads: CASTTGPNQPQHF. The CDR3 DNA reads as TGTGCCAGCACCACAGGGCCAAATCAGCCCCAGCATTTT.

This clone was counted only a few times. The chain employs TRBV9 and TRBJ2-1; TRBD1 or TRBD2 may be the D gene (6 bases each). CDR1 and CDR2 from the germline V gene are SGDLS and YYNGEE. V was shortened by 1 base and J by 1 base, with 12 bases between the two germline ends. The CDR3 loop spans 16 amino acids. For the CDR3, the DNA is TGTGCCAGCAGCGTAAGGGGGGAATTGTCCTACAATGAGCAGTTCTTC. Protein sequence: CASSVRGELSYNEQFF.

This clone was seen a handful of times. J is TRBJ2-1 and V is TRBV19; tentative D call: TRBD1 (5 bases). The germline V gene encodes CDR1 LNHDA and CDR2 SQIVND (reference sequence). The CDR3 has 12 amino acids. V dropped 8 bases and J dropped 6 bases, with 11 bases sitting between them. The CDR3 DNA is TGTGCCAGTGGAACAGGTTTCAATGAGCAGTTCTTC. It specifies CASGTGFNEQFF. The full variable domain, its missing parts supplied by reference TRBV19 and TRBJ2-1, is DGGITQSPKYLFRKEGQNVTLSCEQNLNHDAMYWYRQDPGQGLRLIYYSQIVNDFQKGDIAEGYSVSREKKESFPLTVTSAQKNPTAFYLCASGTGFNEQFFGPGTRLTVL.

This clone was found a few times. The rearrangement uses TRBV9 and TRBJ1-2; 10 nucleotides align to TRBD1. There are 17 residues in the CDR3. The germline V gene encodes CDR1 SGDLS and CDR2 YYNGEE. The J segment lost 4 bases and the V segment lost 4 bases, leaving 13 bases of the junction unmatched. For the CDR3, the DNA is TGTGCCAGCAGCCCTACCCCGGGACAGGGGACGTTCTATGGCTACACCTTC. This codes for CASSPTPGQGTFYGYTF.

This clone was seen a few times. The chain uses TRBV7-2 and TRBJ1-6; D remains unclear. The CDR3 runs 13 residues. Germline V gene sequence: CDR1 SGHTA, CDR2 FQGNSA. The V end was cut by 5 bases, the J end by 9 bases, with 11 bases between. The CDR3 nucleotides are TGTGCCAGCAGCCCCCCAAGGGTTTCACCCCTCCACTTT. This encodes CASSPPRVSPLHF.

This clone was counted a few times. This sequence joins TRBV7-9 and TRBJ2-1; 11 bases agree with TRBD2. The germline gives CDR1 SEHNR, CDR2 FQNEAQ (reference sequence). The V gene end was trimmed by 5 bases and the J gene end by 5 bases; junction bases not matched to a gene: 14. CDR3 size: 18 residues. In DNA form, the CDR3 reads TGTGCCAGCAGCCTCAGCGCTTTCGGGACTAGCGGACACAATGAGCAGTTCTTC. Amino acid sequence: CASSLSAFGTSGHNEQFF. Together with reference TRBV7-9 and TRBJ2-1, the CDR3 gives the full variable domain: DTGVSQNPRHKITKRGQNVTFRCDPISEHNRLYWYRQTLGQGPEFLTYFQNEAQLEKSRLLSDRFSAERPKGSFSTLEIQRTEQGDSAMYLCASSLSAFGTSGHNEQFFGPGTRLTVL.